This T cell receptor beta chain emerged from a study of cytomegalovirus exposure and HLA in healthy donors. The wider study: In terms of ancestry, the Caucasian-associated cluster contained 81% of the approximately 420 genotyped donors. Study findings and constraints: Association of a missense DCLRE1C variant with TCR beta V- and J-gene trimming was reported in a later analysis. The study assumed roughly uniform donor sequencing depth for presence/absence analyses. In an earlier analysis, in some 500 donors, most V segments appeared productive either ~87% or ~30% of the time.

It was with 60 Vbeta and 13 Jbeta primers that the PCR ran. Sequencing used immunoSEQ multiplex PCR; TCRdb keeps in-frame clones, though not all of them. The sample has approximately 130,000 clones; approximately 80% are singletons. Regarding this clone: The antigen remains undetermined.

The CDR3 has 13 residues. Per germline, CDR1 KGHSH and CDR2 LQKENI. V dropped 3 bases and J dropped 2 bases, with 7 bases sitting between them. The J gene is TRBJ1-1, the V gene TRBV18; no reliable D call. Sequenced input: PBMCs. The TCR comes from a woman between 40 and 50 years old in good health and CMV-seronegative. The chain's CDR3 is CASSPGRNTEAFF. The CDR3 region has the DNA TGTGCCAGCTCACCGGGCAGAAACACTGAAGCTTTCTTT. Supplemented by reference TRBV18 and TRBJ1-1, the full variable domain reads NAGVMQNPRHLVRRRGQEARLRCSPMKGHSHVYWYRQLPEEGLKFMVYLQKENIIDESGMPKERFSAEFPKEGPSILRIQQVVRGDSAAYFCASSPGRNTEAFFGQGTRLTVV.